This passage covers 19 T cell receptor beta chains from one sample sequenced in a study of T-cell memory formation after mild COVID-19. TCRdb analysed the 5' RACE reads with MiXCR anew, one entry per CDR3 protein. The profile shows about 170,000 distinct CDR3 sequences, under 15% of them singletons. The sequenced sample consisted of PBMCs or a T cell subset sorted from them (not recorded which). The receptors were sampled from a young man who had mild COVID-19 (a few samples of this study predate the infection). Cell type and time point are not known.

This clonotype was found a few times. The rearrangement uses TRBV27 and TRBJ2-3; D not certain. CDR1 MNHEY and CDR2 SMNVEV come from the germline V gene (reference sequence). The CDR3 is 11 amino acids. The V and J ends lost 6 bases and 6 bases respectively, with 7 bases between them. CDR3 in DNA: TGTGCCAGCAGGGGTGAGGATACGCAGTATTTT. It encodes CASRGEDTQYF.

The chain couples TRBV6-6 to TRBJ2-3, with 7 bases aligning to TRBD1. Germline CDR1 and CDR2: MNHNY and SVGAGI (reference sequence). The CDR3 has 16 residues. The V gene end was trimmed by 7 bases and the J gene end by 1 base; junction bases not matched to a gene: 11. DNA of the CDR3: TGTGCCAGCACCAGGGGGTCGTGGTCACGCACAGATACGCAGTATTTT. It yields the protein CASTRGSWSRTDTQYF.

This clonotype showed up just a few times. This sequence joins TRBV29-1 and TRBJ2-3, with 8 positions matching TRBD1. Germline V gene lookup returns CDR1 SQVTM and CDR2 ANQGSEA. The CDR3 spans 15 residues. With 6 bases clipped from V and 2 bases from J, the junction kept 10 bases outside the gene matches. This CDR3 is CSVGGQVDPTDTQYF. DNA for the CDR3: TGCAGCGTGGGGGGACAGGTTGATCCCACAGATACGCAGTATTTT.

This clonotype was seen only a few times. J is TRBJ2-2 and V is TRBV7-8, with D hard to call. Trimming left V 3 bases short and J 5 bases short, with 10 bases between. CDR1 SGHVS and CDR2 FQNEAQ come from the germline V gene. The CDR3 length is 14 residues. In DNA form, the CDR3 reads TGTGCCAGCAGCTTTTTCCCTCTGACCGGGGAGCTGTTTTTT. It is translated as CASSFFPLTGELFF. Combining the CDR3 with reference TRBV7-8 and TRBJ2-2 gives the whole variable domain GAGVSQSPRYKVAKRGQDVALRCDPISGHVSLFWYQQALGQGPEFLTYFQNEAQLDKSGLPSDRFFAERPEGSVSTLKIQRTQQEDSAVYLCASSFFPLTGELFFGEGSRLTVL.

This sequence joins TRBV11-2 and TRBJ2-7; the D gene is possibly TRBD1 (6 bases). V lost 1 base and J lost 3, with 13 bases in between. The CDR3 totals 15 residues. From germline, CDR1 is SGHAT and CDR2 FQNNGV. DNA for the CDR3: TGTGCCAGCAGCTTAGGCCCGGACAGTTACTACGAGCAGTACTTC. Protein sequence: CASSLGPDSYYEQYF.

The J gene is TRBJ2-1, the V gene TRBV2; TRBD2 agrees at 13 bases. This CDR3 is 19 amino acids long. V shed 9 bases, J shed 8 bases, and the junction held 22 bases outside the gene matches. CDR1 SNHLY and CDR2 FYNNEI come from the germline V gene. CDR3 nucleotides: TGTGCCAGAGGGAAGTTCTCGGGACTAGCGGGGAGGGGCCCCGATGAGCAGTTCTTC. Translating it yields CARGKFSGLAGRGPDEQFF.

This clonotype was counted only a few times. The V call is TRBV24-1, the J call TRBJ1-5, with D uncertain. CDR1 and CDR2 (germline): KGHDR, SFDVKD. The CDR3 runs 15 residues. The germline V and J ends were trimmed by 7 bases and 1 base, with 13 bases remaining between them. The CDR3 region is CATSAGGGSNQPQHF. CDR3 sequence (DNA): TGTGCCACCAGCGCAGGTGGAGGGAGCAATCAGCCCCAGCATTTT.

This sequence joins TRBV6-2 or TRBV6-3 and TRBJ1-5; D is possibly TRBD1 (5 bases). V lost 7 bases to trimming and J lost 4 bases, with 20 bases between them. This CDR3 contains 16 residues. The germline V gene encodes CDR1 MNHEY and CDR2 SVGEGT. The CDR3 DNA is TGTGCCAGCACTCAAAAATTACAGGACCCAAATCAGCCCCAGCATTTT. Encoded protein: CASTQKLQDPNQPQHF.

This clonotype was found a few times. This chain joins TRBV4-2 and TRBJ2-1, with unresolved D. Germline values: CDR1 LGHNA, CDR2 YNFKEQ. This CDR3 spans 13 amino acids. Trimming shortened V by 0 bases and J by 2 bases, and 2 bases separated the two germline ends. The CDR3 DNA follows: TGTGCCAGCAGCCAAGAGGCCTACAATGAGCAGTTCTTC. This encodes CASSQEAYNEQFF.

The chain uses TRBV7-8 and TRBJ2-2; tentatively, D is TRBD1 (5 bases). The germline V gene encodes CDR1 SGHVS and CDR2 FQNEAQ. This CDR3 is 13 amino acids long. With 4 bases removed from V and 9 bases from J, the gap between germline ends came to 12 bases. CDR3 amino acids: CASSSRGRRELFF. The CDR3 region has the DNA TGTGCCAGCAGCTCAAGGGGCCGCAGGGAGCTGTTTTTT.

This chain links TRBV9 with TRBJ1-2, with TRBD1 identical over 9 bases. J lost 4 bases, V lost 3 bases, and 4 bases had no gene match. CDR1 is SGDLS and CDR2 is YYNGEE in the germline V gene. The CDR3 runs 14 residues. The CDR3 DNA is TGTGCCAGCAGCGCGGGACAGGGCCTCTATGGCTACACCTTC. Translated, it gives CASSAGQGLYGYTF.

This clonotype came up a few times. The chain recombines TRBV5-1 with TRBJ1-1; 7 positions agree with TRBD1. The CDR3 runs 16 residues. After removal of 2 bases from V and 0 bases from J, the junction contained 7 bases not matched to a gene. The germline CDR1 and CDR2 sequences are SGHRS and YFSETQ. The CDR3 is CASSLWDSLMNTEAFF. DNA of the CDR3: TGCGCCAGCAGCTTATGGGACAGCCTCATGAACACTGAAGCTTTCTTT.

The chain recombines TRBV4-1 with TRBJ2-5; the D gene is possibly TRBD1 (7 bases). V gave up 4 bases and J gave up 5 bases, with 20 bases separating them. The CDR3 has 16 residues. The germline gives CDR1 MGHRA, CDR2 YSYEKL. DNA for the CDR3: TGCGCCAGCAGCCTAGGAGGGACAGCCTTTGGGGAGACCCAGTACTTC. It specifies CASSLGGTAFGETQYF.

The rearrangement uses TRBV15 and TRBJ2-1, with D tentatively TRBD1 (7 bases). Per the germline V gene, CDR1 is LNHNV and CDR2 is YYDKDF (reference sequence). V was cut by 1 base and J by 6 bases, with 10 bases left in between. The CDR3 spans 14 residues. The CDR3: CATSRGGDSNEQFF. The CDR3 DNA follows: TGTGCCACCAGCAGAGGCGGGGACAGCAATGAGCAGTTCTTC.

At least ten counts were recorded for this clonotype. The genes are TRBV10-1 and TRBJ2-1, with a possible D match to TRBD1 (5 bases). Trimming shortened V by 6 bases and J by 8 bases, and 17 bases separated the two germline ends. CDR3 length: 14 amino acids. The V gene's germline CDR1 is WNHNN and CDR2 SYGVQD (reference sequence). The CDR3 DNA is TGCGCCAGCAGACAAACCCAGGGAAGCGATGAGCAGTTCTTC. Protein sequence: CASRQTQGSDEQFF.

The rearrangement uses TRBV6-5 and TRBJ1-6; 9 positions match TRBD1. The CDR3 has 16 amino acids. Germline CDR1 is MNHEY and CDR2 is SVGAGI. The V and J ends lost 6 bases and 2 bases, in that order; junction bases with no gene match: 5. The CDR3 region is CASSLDRGAYNSPLHF. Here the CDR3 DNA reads TGTGCCAGCAGCCTCGACAGGGGGGCCTATAATTCACCCCTCCACTTT.

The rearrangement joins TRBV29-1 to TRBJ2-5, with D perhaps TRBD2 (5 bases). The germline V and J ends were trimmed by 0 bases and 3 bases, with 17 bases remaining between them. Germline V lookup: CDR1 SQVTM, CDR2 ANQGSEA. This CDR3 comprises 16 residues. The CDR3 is CSVEDGPPVEEETQYF. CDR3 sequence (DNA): TGCAGCGTTGAAGACGGACCCCCCGTGGAGGAAGAGACCCAGTACTTC.

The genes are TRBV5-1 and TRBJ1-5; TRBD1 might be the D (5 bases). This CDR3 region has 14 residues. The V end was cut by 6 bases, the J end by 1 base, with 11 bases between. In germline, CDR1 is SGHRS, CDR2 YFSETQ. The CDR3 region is CASKRGESNQPQHF. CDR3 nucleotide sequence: TGCGCCAGCAAGCGGGGGGAGAGCAATCAGCCCCAGCATTTT.

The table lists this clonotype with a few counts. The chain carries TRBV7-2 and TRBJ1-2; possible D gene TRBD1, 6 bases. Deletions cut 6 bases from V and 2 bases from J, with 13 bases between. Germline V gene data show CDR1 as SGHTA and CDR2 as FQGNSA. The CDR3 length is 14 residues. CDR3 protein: CASSTPGQNYGYTF. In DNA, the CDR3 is TGTGCCAGCAGTACCCCGGGACAAAACTATGGCTACACCTTC. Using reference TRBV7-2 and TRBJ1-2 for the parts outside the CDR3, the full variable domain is GAGVSQSPSNKVTEKGKDVELRCDPISGHTALYWYRQSLGQGLEFLIYFQGNSAPDKSGLPSDRFSAERTGGSVSTLTIQRTQQEDSAVYLCASSTPGQNYGYTFGSGTRLTVV.